This T cell receptor (beta chain) was retrieved from a study of blood T cell repertoires in COVID-19. Study overall: COVID-19 samples collected from the United States, Italy and Spain covered acute and convalescent phases. Sources were T cells, B-cell-depleted T cells, or PBMCs; the material itself was cDNA or gDNA.

CDR1 and CDR2 from the germline V gene are LNHDA and SQIVND (reference sequence). The V end lost 4 bases, the J end lost 6 bases, and 12 bases lay between the germline ends. This CDR3 comprises 13 residues. As processed by the authors: Amplification from reference gene primers served as the basis for estimated nucleated cell counts. The repertoire was sequenced with immunoSEQ multiplex PCR; TCRdb's copy has only in-frame clones and lacks some. The V and J calls and clone size come from that table; D and trimming were worked out from the DNA. The sample lists 250,000 to 350,000 clones; about 86% were seen once. Recruited during active infection, patients (from Seattle) were subsequently followed longitudinally.

This TCR came from a person aged 65-85 years with COVID-19, enrolled during active disease. Sequenced sample: peripheral blood. V gene TRBV19 combines with J gene TRBJ1-1; D remains ambiguous. CDR3 protein: CASSNVWGAEAFF. The CDR3 DNA sequence: TGTGCCAGTAGTAACGTTTGGGGAGCTGAAGCTTTCTTT.